One and the same sample provided the 6 T cell receptor beta chains below, sequenced in a study of T cells in Graves' hyperthyroidism and ophthalmopathy. RNA transcripts were the template for amplifying TCR beta CDR3 regions. An initial round of RT-PCR targeting the TCR CDR3 relied on the HTBI primer set. TCRdb analysed the multiplex PCR reads with MiXCR anew, one entry per CDR3 protein. The data hold 400,000 to 500,000 distinct CDR3 sequences, with approximately 15% observed a single time. Input material: blood. These receptors were obtained from a man aged 18 to 30 with Graves' ophthalmopathy.

In this sample, this clonotype turned up many times. The rearrangement joins TRBV2 to TRBJ1-1; possibly TRBD1 for D (5 bases). The V gene's germline CDR1 is SNHLY and CDR2 FYNNEI. With 9 bases removed from V and 8 bases from J, the gap between germline ends came to 16 bases. The CDR3 contains 12 residues. CDR3 in DNA: TGTGCCAGAGGGACGGGGGGTCAAGAAGCTTTCTTT. It translates to CARGTGGQEAFF.

J is TRBJ2-2 and V is TRBV4-1; D remains unclear. V lost 4 bases to trimming and J lost 5 bases, with 8 bases between them. Germline-derived CDR1 and CDR2 are MGHRA and YSYEKL. This CDR3 is 13 amino acids long. This chain's CDR3 is CASSPATTGELFF. In DNA, the CDR3 is TGCGCCAGCAGCCCGGCGACAACCGGGGAGCTGTTTTTT.

The chain employs TRBV10-1 and TRBJ2-3, with D perhaps being TRBD1 or TRBD2 (5 bases each). Germline V CDR1 and CDR2: WNHNN, SYGVQD (reference sequence). The CDR3 totals 13 residues. V lost 8 bases and J lost 3, with 12 bases in between. The CDR3 reads CASFWGTTDTQYF. For the CDR3, the DNA is TGCGCCAGCTTTTGGGGGACGACAGATACGCAGTATTTT.

This chain uses TRBV7-9 with TRBJ2-7; D ambiguous. The CDR3 contains 14 residues. The ends were cut back, 1 base at V and 2 bases at J, with 9 bases in the middle. The germline gives CDR1 SEHNR, CDR2 FQNEAQ (reference sequence). The CDR3 DNA follows: TGTGCCAGCAGCTTAGATGTTGAACCCTACGAGCAGTACTTC. As protein: CASSLDVEPYEQYF. Filled out from reference TRBV7-9 and TRBJ2-7, the complete variable domain reads DTGVSQNPRHKITKRGQNVTFRCDPISEHNRLYWYRQTLGQGPEFLTYFQNEAQLEKSRLLSDRFSAERPKGSFSTLEIQRTEQGDSAMYLCASSLDVEPYEQYFGPGTRLTVT.

This clonotype showed up many times. The V gene is TRBV28, the J gene TRBJ2-7, with unresolved D. The CDR3 totals 15 residues. The germline V gene encodes CDR1 MDHEN and CDR2 SYDVKM. The V and J ends lost 3 bases and 0 bases respectively, with 12 bases between them. Written as DNA, the CDR3 is TGTGCCAGCAGTTTCGGGCAGAGGAGCTCCTACGAGCAGTACTTC. It codes for CASSFGQRSSYEQYF.

The chain couples TRBV6-1 to TRBJ2-7; the D gene is possibly TRBD1 (6 bases). The CDR3 contains 18 residues. The ends were cut back, 6 bases at V and 0 bases at J, with 24 bases in the middle. Germline-derived CDR1 and CDR2 are MNHNS and SASEGT. CDR3 nucleotides: TGTGCCAGCAGGAACTCGCCCGGGACATCGAGGAGCTCCTACGAGCAGTACTTC. Translated: CASRNSPGTSRSSYEQYF.